This TCR beta chain came from a study of CD8 T cells in Susac syndrome. Random hexamers primed reverse transcription of roughly 0.45 to 1 ug RNA. Across 54 Vbeta and 13 Jbeta, TCR beta CDR3 was amplified with immunoSEQ multiplex PCR. TCRdb reprocessed the immunoSEQ multiplex PCR reads via MiXCR and lists one record per CDR3 protein. This sample has around 180,000 distinct CDR3 sequences, with about 95% found just once. The CDR3 length is 10 residues. V was trimmed by 4 bases and J by 8 bases, leaving 8 bases between them. The germline V gene encodes CDR1 SQVTM and CDR2 ANQGSEA. This chain uses TRBV29-1 with TRBJ1-2; D gene unclear. The sequence was collected from a human donor with multiple sclerosis. The specimen was CD8+ T cells from PBMCs. CDR3 in amino acids: CSVGPPGYTF. The CDR3 DNA sequence: TGCAGCGTTGGCCCACCGGGCTACACCTTC.